Below are 19 T cell receptor beta chains sequenced from a single sample in a study of blood T cell repertoires in COVID-19. This table comes from immunoSEQ multiplex PCR, and its TCRdb copy is limited to in-frame clones, with some not included. Among about 190,000 clones listed, almost 85% were seen once. Sequencing was carried out using peripheral blood. The receptors were sampled from a woman aged 70 to 79 with active or convalescent COVID-19.

This clone came up once. CDR3 amino acids: CATSDVTGRSYNEQFF. CDR3 coding DNA: TGTGCCACCAGTGACGTGACAGGGAGGTCCTACAATGAGCAGTTCTTC. The V call is TRBV24-1, the J call TRBJ2-1, with D maybe TRBD1 (7 bases). V lost 4 bases to trimming and J lost 1 base, with 13 bases between them. The length of the CDR3 is 16 residues. CDR1 is KGHDR and CDR2 is SFDVKD in the germline V gene.

The chain recombines TRBV3-1 (or the pseudogene TRBV3-2) with TRBJ2-3, with unresolved D. Trimming stripped 0 bases from V and 1 base from J, with 11 bases between. The CDR3 covers 16 residues. The germline V gene encodes CDR1 LGHDT and CDR2 YNNKEL (reference sequence). In nucleotides, the CDR3 is TGTGCCAGCAGCCAAGATACTCCCTCCGGCACAGATACGCAGTATTTT. This codes for CASSQDTPSGTDTQYF.

This rearrangement joins TRBV15 to TRBJ2-6; 9 bases map to TRBD1. The CDR3 is 22 amino acids. Germline V CDR1 and CDR2: LNHNV, YYDKDF (reference sequence). After removal of 0 bases from V and 0 bases from J, the junction contained 15 bases not matched to a gene. CDR3 DNA: TGTGCCACCAGCAGAGATGCTCGGGGGACAGGGTTTACTTTCTCTGGGGCCAACGTCCTGACTTTC. This translates into CATSRDARGTGFTFSGANVLTF.

The V and J genes are TRBV5-1 and TRBJ2-3; D not certain. The germline V gene has CDR1 SGHRS and CDR2 YFSETQ. Trimming shortened V by 4 bases and J by 6 bases, and 9 bases separated the two germline ends. The CDR3 covers 12 residues. The CDR3 here is CASSAEVDTQYF. The CDR3 DNA reads as TGCGCCAGCAGCGCGGAAGTGGATACGCAGTATTTT.

A note on this clone: The sample has other DNA sequences that encode this CDR3 too. CDR3 DNA: TGTGCCAGCAGTTACTCAGGCGGGGGCTCCTACAATGAGCAGTTCTTC. Residues: CASSYSGGGSYNEQFF. The J gene is TRBJ2-1, the V gene TRBV6-5; 7 bases line up with TRBD2. CDR3 length equals 16 residues. V shed 0 bases and J 0 bases; nucleotides not matched to a gene: 2. Germline V gene lookup returns CDR1 MNHEY and CDR2 SVGAGI.

This rearrangement joins TRBV2 to TRBJ2-7; possibly TRBD1 for D (6 bases). V was cut by 3 bases and J by 3 bases, with 9 bases left in between. Per germline, CDR1 SNHLY and CDR2 FYNNEI. This CDR3 has 13 amino acids. The CDR3 reads CASSDIGGYEQYF. Here the CDR3 DNA reads TGTGCCAGCAGTGATATAGGGGGCTACGAGCAGTACTTC.

The chain recombines TRBV10-3 with TRBJ1-1; D is unclear. The germline gives CDR1 ENHRY, CDR2 SYGVKD. Trimming removed 2 bases from V and 0 bases from J, with 4 bases in between. The CDR3 loop spans 13 amino acids. CDR3 bases: TGTGCCATCAGTGAGGTAATGAACACTGAAGCTTTCTTT. Its protein product is CAISEVMNTEAFF.

This chain links TRBV7-8 with TRBJ1-5; 10 nucleotides align to TRBD1. Germline CDR1 reads SGHVS; CDR2 reads FQNEAQ. V lost 6 bases and J lost 5; bases outside the gene matches: 4. The CDR3 is 14 residues long. The DNA for the CDR3 is TGTGCCAGCAGGTCCGGGACAGGGGATCAGCCCCAGCATTTT. This encodes CASRSGTGDQPQHF.

The rearrangement joins TRBV27 to TRBJ2-1; 9 nucleotides agree with TRBD2. Germline CDR1 and CDR2: MNHEY and SMNVEV (reference sequence). The CDR3 contains 18 residues. V lost 5 bases, J lost 5 bases, and 16 bases stayed unmatched. The CDR3 DNA is TGTGCCAGCAGTCTCAGGAATCCAACGGCGGGAGGGAACAATGAGCAGTTCTTC. As protein: CASSLRNPTAGGNNEQFF.

This clone is a singleton in its sample. The rearrangement uses TRBV6-2 or TRBV6-3 and TRBJ1-1, with 7 bases matching TRBD1. This CDR3 has 17 residues. The ends lost 2 bases at V and 4 bases at J; junction bases unmatched: 13. Looked up from germline, CDR1 is MNHEY and CDR2 is SVGEGT. This CDR3 reads CASSYVQGVSLVTEAFF. The CDR3 nucleotides are TGTGCCAGCAGTTACGTGCAGGGGGTTTCTTTAGTCACTGAAGCTTTCTTT.

This rearrangement joins TRBV4-1 to TRBJ2-2; D is perhaps TRBD2 (5 bases). Trimming pared 3 bases from V and 1 base from J, leaving 12 bases between. CDR1 is MGHRA and CDR2 is YSYEKL in the germline V gene. The CDR3 length is 16 residues. The CDR3 region has the DNA TGCGCCAGCAGCCACATCGTGGCGGGGAACACCGGGGAGCTGTTTTTT. Protein sequence: CASSHIVAGNTGELFF.

The chain has TRBV10-3 and TRBJ2-1, with TRBD2 matching 8 bases. Per the germline V gene, CDR1 is ENHRY and CDR2 is SYGVKD. V was clipped by 1 base and J by 6 bases; unmatched bases: 5. The CDR3 extends over 15 amino acids. The CDR3 region is CAISEFSGKVNEQFF. The CDR3 DNA reads as TGTGCCATCAGTGAGTTTAGCGGGAAGGTCAATGAGCAGTTCTTC.

The chain uses TRBV3-1 (or the pseudogene TRBV3-2) and TRBJ1-2; TRBD1 agrees at 7 bases. There are 13 residues in the CDR3. V was clipped by 3 bases and J by 8 bases; unmatched bases: 6. The V gene's germline CDR1 is LGHDT and CDR2 YNNKEL (reference sequence). The CDR3 protein is CASSQVQGQGYTF. The CDR3 DNA reads as TGTGCCAGCAGCCAGGTACAGGGGCAAGGCTACACCTTC.

The chain links TRBV11-2 to TRBJ2-1, with 11 nucleotides matching TRBD2. The CDR3 loop spans 24 amino acids. The V and J ends lost 6 bases and 4 bases, in that order; junction bases with no gene match: 32. The germline CDR1 and CDR2 sequences are SGHAT and FQNNGV. CDR3 protein: CASSLGGGTPNSGRAIPLYNEQFF. DNA of the CDR3: TGTGCCAGCAGTTTGGGGGGCGGGACGCCGAATAGCGGGAGGGCCATCCCCCTTTACAATGAGCAGTTCTTC.

The V gene is TRBV19, the J gene TRBJ2-5, with 8 bases fitting TRBD1. The V gene's germline CDR1 is LNHDA and CDR2 SQIVND (reference sequence). The CDR3 loop spans 14 amino acids. V shed 1 base, J shed 3 bases, and the junction held 1 base outside the gene matches. The CDR3 loop reads CASSIGTGKETQYF. In DNA, the CDR3 is TGTGCCAGTAGTATAGGGACAGGGAAAGAGACCCAGTACTTC.

The chain is built from TRBV2 and TRBJ1-5, with TRBD1 identical over 8 bases. Looked up from germline, CDR1 is SNHLY and CDR2 is FYNNEI. The CDR3 is made up of 16 amino acids. Trimming took 8 bases from V and 6 from J; bases not matched to a gene: 15. The CDR3 loop is CASSLRSRGLLQPQHF. DNA of the CDR3: TGTGCCAGCTCTCTAAGGTCCAGGGGGCTTCTTCAGCCCCAGCATTTT. The full variable domain, its missing parts supplied by reference TRBV2 and TRBJ1-5, is EPEVTQTPSHQVTQMGQEVILRCVPISNHLYFYWYRQILGQKVEFLVSFYNNEISEKSEIFDDQFSVERPDGSNFTLKIRSTKLEDSAMYFCASSLRSRGLLQPQHFGDGTRLSIL.

A remark on this clone: An end of the junction differs from the germline gene, which may be a read error. The chain has TRBV5-6 and TRBJ1-4; D uncertain. The CDR3 length is 13 residues. Germline V gene lookup returns CDR1 SGHDT and CDR2 YYEEEE. CDR3 loop: CASSLGRNEKPFF. CDR3 in DNA: TGTGCCAGCAGCTTGGGCAGGAATGAAAAACCGTTTTTT.

V gene TRBV5-4 combines with J gene TRBJ2-4, with D possibly TRBD2 on 6 matching bases. The ends were cut back, 0 bases at V and 5 bases at J, with 12 bases in the middle. The V gene's germline CDR1 is SGHNT and CDR2 YYREEE (reference sequence). This CDR3 has 15 residues. The CDR3 nucleotides read TGTGCCAGCAGCTTGGACGGGGGATCGCAAAACATTCAGTACTTC. Translated, it gives CASSLDGGSQNIQYF.

CDR3 sequence reads: CASAKGTSGRNEQFF. The DNA for the CDR3 is TGTGCTAGTGCTAAGGGGACTAGCGGGAGAAATGAGCAGTTCTTC. This chain joins TRBV12-5 and TRBJ2-1; TRBD2 aligns across 14 bases. Looked up from germline, CDR1 is LGHNT and CDR2 is FRNRAP. The CDR3 loop spans 15 amino acids. J lost 7 bases, V lost 7 bases, and 6 bases had no gene match.